This T cell receptor beta chain comes out of a study of response to subunit inactivated influenza vaccine. Comment on this clonotype: Its antigen is not identified.

V lost 3 bases, J lost 5 bases, and 7 bases stayed unmatched. This CDR3 contains 14 residues. MiXCR was run by TCRdb on the RT-PCR reads, yielding one entry per CDR3 protein. This repertoire shows 700,000 to 900,000 distinct CDR3 sequences, around 21% found once; its top ten account for roughly 10%. Study-level findings and limits: Authors suggested each seasonal flu vaccination may recruit only limited numbers of new T cells.

This sequence was found in a man in his fifties or sixties who received an inactivated influenza vaccine. The sample in question was PBMCs from blood, obtained 5 to 6 days after vaccination. This chain connects TRBV12-3 or TRBV12-4 to TRBJ2-7; 7 bases align to TRBD1. The CDR3 here is CASSFLTGAHEQYF. DNA for the CDR3: TGTGCCAGCAGTTTCCTTACAGGGGCCCACGAGCAGTACTTC.